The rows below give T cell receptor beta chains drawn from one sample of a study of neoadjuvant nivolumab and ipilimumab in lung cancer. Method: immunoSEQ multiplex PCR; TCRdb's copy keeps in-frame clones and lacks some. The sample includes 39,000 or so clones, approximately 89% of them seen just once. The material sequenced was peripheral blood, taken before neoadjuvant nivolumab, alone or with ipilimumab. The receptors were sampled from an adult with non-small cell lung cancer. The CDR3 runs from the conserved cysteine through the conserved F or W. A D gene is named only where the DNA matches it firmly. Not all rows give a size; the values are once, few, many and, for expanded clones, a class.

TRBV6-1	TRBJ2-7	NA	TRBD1	TGTGCCAGCAGTTCCCCGGGACAGGGGAGGGTCGAGCAGTACTTC	CASSSPGQGRVEQYF
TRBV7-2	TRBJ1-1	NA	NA	TGTGCCAGCAGCCTACAGGTTTCGAACACTGAAGCTTTCTTT	CASSLQVSNTEAFF
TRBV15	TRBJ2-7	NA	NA	TGTGCCACCAGCACAGGGCCCTACGAGCAGTACTTC	CATSTGPYEQYF
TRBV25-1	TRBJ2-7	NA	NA	TGTGCCAGCAGGGACGGATCAGGGCTTTACGAGCAGTACTTC	CASRDGSGLYEQYF
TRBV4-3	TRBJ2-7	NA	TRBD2	TGCGCCAGCAGCCCCGGGCTAGCGGGCATAACGAGCTCCTACGAGCAGTACTTC	CASSPGLAGITSSYEQYF
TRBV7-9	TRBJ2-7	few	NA	TGTGCCAGCAGCTTAACAGAGGGATCCTACGAGCAGTACTTC	CASSLTEGSYEQYF
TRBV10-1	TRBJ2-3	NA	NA	TGCGCCAGCAGTGAGTCCCAAGCGGTGACGCAGTATTTT	CASSESQAVTQYF
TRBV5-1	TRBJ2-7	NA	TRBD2	TGCGCCAGCAGCTTGAGACTAGCGGGAACCTACGAGCAGTACTTC	CASSLRLAGTYEQYF
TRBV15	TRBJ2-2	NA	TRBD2	TGTGCCACCAGCCGACTAGCGGGACTAACCGGGGAGCTGTTTTTT	CATSRLAGLTGELFF
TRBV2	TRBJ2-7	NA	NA	TGTGCCAGCATTTGGGGGGAACACTCCTACGAGCAGTACTTC	CASIWGEHSYEQYF
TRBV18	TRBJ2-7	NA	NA	TGTGCCAGCTCACCGAGGACTGAGACCTACGAGCAGTACTTC	CASSPRTETYEQYF
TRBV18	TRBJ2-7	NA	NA	TGTGCCAGCTCAGGAGAAGGGGAGCAGTACTTC	CASSGEGEQYF
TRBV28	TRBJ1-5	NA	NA	TGTGCCAGCAGCACGATTAATCAGCCCCAGCATTTT	CASSTINQPQHF
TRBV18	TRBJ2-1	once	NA	TGTGCCAGCTCACCACCGGGCGGGATGGGGGATGAGCAGTTCTTC	CASSPPGGMGDEQFF
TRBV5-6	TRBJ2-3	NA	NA	TGTGCCAGCAGCCGGGAGGATACGCAGTATTTT	CASSREDTQYF
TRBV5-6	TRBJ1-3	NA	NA	TGTGCCAGCAGCTTGGTAGGGGTAGGAAACACCATATATTTT	CASSLVGVGNTIYF
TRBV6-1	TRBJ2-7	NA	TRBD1	TGTGCCAGCACCAACGGACAGGGCTACGAGCAGTACTTC	CASTNGQGYEQYF
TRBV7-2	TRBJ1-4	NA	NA	TGTGCCAGCAGCTTAGTAGTCCTCGGGGGGGCTGGTAATGAAAAACTGTTTTTT	CASSLVVLGGAGNEKLFF
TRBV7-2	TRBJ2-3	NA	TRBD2	TGTGCCAGCAGCTTAGGTAGCGGGGCTAGCACAGATACGCAGTATTTT	CASSLGSGASTDTQYF
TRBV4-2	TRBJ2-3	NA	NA	TGTGCCAGCAGCCAAGATGGGGGAATAGATACGCAGTATTTT	CASSQDGGIDTQYF
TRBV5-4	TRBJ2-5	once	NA	TGTGCCAGCAGCTTGGATGGGGAAGCAGGTCGAGAGACCCAGTACTTC	CASSLDGEAGRETQYF
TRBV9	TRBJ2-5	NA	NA	TGTGCCAGCAGCGTAGGAGGGTTGGGAGAGACCCAGTACTTC	CASSVGGLGETQYF
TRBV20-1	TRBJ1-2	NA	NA	TGCAGTGCTAGCGAGTGGGGAGACACCTTC	CSASEWGDTF
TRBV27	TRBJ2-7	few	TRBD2	TGTGCCAGCAGCCCACGGGCGGGAGCGGCTTACGAGCAGTACTTC	CASSPRAGAAYEQYF
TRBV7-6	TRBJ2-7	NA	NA	TGTGCCAGCAGCTTAGCGGGAACGTCGGGGACTTCCTACGAGCAGTACTTC	CASSLAGTSGTSYEQYF
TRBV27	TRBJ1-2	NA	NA	TGTGCCAGCAGCCTCGTTGGATGCTATGGCTACACCTTC	CASSLVGCYGYTF
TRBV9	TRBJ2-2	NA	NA	TGTGCCAGCAGCCCGGGACCGCCCTACACCGGGGAGCTGTTTTTT	CASSPGPPYTGELFF
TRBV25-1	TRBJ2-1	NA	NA	TGTGCCAGCACGGCCCGGGGGCTTGATAACAATGAGCAGTTCTTC	CASTARGLDNNEQFF
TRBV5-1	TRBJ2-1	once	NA	TGCGCCAGCAGCTTGGTAGCGAGTGAGCAGTTCTTC	CASSLVASEQFF
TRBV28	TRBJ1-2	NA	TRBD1	TGTGCCAGCAGTTTATCCGACTACACAGGGGGCCAGGATGGCTACACCTTC	CASSLSDYTGGQDGYTF
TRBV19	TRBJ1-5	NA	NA	TGTGCCAGTAGTACCCTGGCGGCAGGGGTTGGCCAGCCCCAGCATTTT	CASSTLAAGVGQPQHF
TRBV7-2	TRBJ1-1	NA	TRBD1	TGTGCCAGCAGCTCCCACAGGGGGAATACTGAAGCTTTCTTT	CASSSHRGNTEAFF
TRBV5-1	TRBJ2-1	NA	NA	TGCGCCAGCAGCTCCTTACAGGGCAATGAGCAGTTCTTC	CASSSLQGNEQFF
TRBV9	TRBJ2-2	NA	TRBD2	TGTGCCAGCAGCGGCCCGATCTTAGCGGGGGCCGGGGAGCTGTTTTTT	CASSGPILAGAGELFF
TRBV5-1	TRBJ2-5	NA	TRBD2	TGCGCCAGCAGCTTGGGAGTAGCGGGAGGGCAAGAGACCCAGTACTTC	CASSLGVAGGQETQYF
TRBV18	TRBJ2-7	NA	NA	TGTGCCAGCTCACCACCAGTTCTTGTACGTAACAGGAGTACCTACGAGCAGTACTTC	CASSPPVLVRNRSTYEQYF
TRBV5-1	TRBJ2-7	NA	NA	TGCGCCAGCAGCTTGGGGCCCGAGGAGAGGTTTTACGAGCAGTACTTC	CASSLGPEERFYEQYF
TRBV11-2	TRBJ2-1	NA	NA	TGTGCCAGCAGCTCCCTGTTCAAGAATACCGACAATGAGCAGTTCTTC	CASSSLFKNTDNEQFF
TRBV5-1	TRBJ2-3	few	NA	TGCGCCAGCAGCTCCCGGAAAAGCACAGATACGCAGTATTTT	CASSSRKSTDTQYF
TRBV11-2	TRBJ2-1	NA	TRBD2	TGTGCCAGCAGCTTAGTTGCTAGCGGGAACAATGAGCAGTTCTTC	CASSLVASGNNEQFF
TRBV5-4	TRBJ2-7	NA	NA	TGTGCCAGCAGCTGGGGGGACAGCTCCTACGAGCAGTACTTC	CASSWGDSSYEQYF
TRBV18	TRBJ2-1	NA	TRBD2	TGTGCCAGCTCATCTCCCGGGGCGGGAGATTTGGGTCACTACAATGAGCAGTTCTTC	CASSSPGAGDLGHYNEQFF
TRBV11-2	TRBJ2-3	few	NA	TGTGCCAGCAGCTCCTGGCCTAGCGCAGATACGCAGTATTTT	CASSSWPSADTQYF
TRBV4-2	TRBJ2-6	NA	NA	TGTGCCAGCAGGGGGGGAGAAACTGGGGCCAACGTCCTGACTTTC	CASRGGETGANVLTF
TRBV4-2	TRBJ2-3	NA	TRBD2	TGTGCCAGCAGCCAGGGGGGGGGACTAGCGGGAGGGGCAAGTGATACGCAGTATTTT	CASSQGGGLAGGASDTQYF
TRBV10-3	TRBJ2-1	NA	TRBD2	TGTGCCATCAGTGAGCAACTAGCGGGAGGGCCATACTACAATGAGCAGTTCTTC	CAISEQLAGGPYYNEQFF
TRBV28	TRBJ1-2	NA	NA	TGTGCCAGCTGGGTCGGGGGGGTGGGTGGCTACACCTTC	CASWVGGVGGYTF
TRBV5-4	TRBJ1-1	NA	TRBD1	TGTGCCAGCAGCATACAGGGGGCGAGGACTGAAGCTTTCTTT	CASSIQGARTEAFF
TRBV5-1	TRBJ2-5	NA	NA	TGCGCCAGCCGGATGAACCGGAACTCAGATGGGAGGTTGGAGACCCAGTACTTC	CASRMNRNSDGRLETQYF
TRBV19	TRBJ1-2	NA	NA	TGTGCCAGTAGTATAGATTACCAGCAAAGATACTATGGCTACACCTTC	CASSIDYQQRYYGYTF
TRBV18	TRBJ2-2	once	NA	TGTGCCAGCTCACCAGTCAGGGACCACACCGGGGAGCTGTTTTTT	CASSPVRDHTGELFF
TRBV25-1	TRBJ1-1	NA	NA	TGTGCCAGCAGTGAATTCGGGAGGGGGAACACTGAAGCTTTCTTT	CASSEFGRGNTEAFF
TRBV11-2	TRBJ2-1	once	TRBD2	TGTGCCAGCAGAGGCCTAGCGGGACCGTCCTACAATGAGCAGTTCTTC	CASRGLAGPSYNEQFF
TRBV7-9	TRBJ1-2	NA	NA	TGTGCCAGCAGCCAGGGGCAGGGTTACTATGGCTACACCTTC	CASSQGQGYYGYTF
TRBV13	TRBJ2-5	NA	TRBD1	TGTGCCAGCAGCTCCGGGGGCGTGGGACAGGGAAAAGAGACCCAGTACTTC	CASSSGGVGQGKETQYF